This T cell receptor (beta chain) was recorded in a study of neoadjuvant anti-PD-1 for oral cavity cancer. Study in general: Around day 43, patients without progression received a fourth nivolumab dose before surgery.

V lost 6 bases, J lost 3 bases, and 9 bases lay in between. The length of the CDR3 is 12 residues. Germline V gene sequence: CDR1 LNHDA, CDR2 SQIVND (reference sequence). This clone was found many times. Its antigen is unidentified. Time point given: after neoadjuvant nivolumab, at surgical resection. Using immunoSEQ multiplex PCR, the repertoire was profiled, and TCRdb retains in-frame clones only, with some absent. The sample has 35,000 to 40,000 clones, more than 35% seen once. Findings of the study overall: Only three patients per response group were TCR-analyzed; validation needed. Post-treatment tumors with larger preexisting clones showed more shrinkage.

The sequenced sample was tumor tissue, obtained after nivolumab (anti-PD-1) treatment. The chain employs TRBV19 and TRBJ2-7; maybe TRBD2 (5 bases). The receptor's source is a person between 40 and 80 years old with oral cavity squamous cell carcinoma. The CDR3 nucleotides are TGTGCCAGTAGAGGAGGTCGCTACGAGCAGTACTTC. Encoded protein: CASRGGRYEQYF.